The T cell receptor beta chain described here comes from a study of PD-1 blockade in classical Hodgkin lymphoma. Study-wide context: Each patient was given nivolumab 3 mg/kg through a vein every 2 weeks.

Method: immunoSEQ multiplex PCR; TCRdb's copy keeps in-frame clones and lacks some. The sample includes 90,000 to 100,000 clones, about 88% of them seen just once. The CDR3 consists of 16 residues. Germline CDR1 PRHDT, CDR2 FYEKMQ (reference sequence). Trimming took 0 bases from V and 5 from J; bases not matched to a gene: 5. Each of the patients experienced relapse following autologous stem cell transplantation, and their brentuximab vedotin exposure differed. Best outcomes ranged across complete response, partial response and progressive disease. A single count supports this clone. Its specificity is not known. Notes on the study in general: For complete responders, baseline diversity was comparable to that of newly diagnosed patients.

The chain combines TRBV13 with TRBJ2-5, with 11 bases aligning to TRBD2. The specimen comprised peripheral blood mononuclear cells (PBMCs), sampled before the second cycle of nivolumab. The sequence came from a human donor with classical Hodgkin lymphoma. CDR3 region: CASSLGPSGRPETQYF. CDR3 bases: TGTGCCAGCAGCTTAGGGCCTAGCGGGAGGCCGGAGACCCAGTACTTC.